This T cell receptor beta chain was obtained from a study of T cell repertoires in cytomegalovirus infection. At the level of the study: From public TCR beta signatures came an indication of both CMV infection and matching HLA type.

Study findings and constraints: Clonotypes of TCR beta that were HLA-C-restricted and CMV-specific dominated the ex vivo response.

Each CDR3 protein gets one entry after TCRdb re-called the reads with MiXCR. The sample records over 250,000 distinct CDR3 sequences, more than 20% being singletons. In its sample, this clonotype was seen many times. Its specificity is unknown. V lost 1 base and J 6 bases, leaving 8 bases between the germline ends. The V gene's germline CDR1 is SNHLY and CDR2 FYNNEI. The CDR3 has 13 amino acids. The receptor was isolated from a human donor in good health (CMV status not recorded). Some clones in this sample may be carry-over from other donors' samples. The sequenced sample consisted of PBMCs. The chain carries TRBV2 and TRBJ2-3; D is uncertain. This chain's CDR3 is CASSEGLGDTQYF. The CDR3 region has the DNA TGTGCCAGCAGTGAAGGTCTGGGTGATACGCAGTATTTT.